This TCR beta chain is from a study of Graves' ophthalmopathy and Graves' hyperthyroidism (dated by TCRdb to 2016 to 2019). Looking at the study overall: Peripheral blood samples were taken at the time of initial diagnosis, before any treatment was given. The study used TCR beta repertoire signatures to distinguish Graves' ophthalmopathy from Graves' hyperthyroidism and to predict progression to ophthalmopathy. In total, 135 blood samples were TCR-sequenced: fewer than 50 ophthalmopathy, some 75 hyperthyroidism and roughly 17 hyperthyroidism-to-ophthalmopathy patients. A discovery set of about a hundred patients (43 ophthalmopathy, about 59 stable hyperthyroidism) was enrolled to explore V-J signatures distinguishing ophthalmopathy from hyperthyroidism. For independent validation, a separate cohort was made up of about 18 hyperthyroidism patients plus 17 patients who later progressed from hyperthyroidism to ophthalmopathy. T-cell repertoires of thyroid tissue and blood were compared in over 5 hyperthyroidism patients. Following sample collection, hyperthyroidism patients were given methimazole at a starting dose of 30 mg daily, and ophthalmopathy patients were given high-dose intravenous methylprednisolone. The approximately 100 discovery patients were randomly divided into training and test sets at a 7:3 ratio. The study at large found these results: Most expanded thyroid clonotypes with frequency above 0.001 were also detected in blood, suggesting blood repertoires may reflect the thyroid immune response. The 13-signature model separated ophthalmopathy from stable hyperthyroidism with over 85% sensitivity and about 84% specificity in cross-validation, and 80%/75% in the test set. In validation, the model predicted ophthalmopathy progression with about 70% sensitivity and 72.22% specificity; more than ten predicted patients were CT-confirmed with GO in a median of approximately 6.5 months. Sample size was not predetermined statistically, and investigators were not blinded to group allocation.

For repertoire sequencing, TCR beta CDR3 regions were amplified from RNA transcripts. The first round was an RT-PCR using HTBI primers with the Qiagen OneStep RT-PCR kit, and this first round was followed by a second-round multiplex PCR, then size selection and purification. The libraries underwent paired-end sequencing with 100 bp reads on an Illumina HiSeq2000. Under the source paper's analysis protocol: SOAPnuke was used to process the reads, throwing out any read that had adapters, had uncalled bases, had a mean Phred below 15, or lacked an exact constant-primer or identifier match. High-quality paired reads were merged with COPE v1.2.5. Clonotypes were defined as unique nucleotide sequences and were aligned to IMGT TRB V, D and J references using MiTCR v1.1. Analysis was restricted to V-J combinations with a frequency above 0.0001, which covered roughly 99% of repertoires. For each V-J combination, a TCR clonal expansion and chaos score was defined as F50 clonal expansion divided by the chaos observed in the TCRdist matrix. Welch's t-statistics and random forest were used to reduce the features to about 14 V-J combinations, which were then used as input to a naive Bayes classifier. The Morisita-Horn index was used to measure how similar the thyroid and blood repertoires were. The public sequencing data were trimmed at Q25 with fastp and processed into clonotypes with MiXCR by TCRdb, which kept only in-frame beta chains. CDR3 protein sequences are deduplicated, and each keeps its most common genes and DNA. None of the V and J calls come from the authors' own analysis; TCRdb made them. Recorded for this sample are 620,000 or so distinct CDR3 sequences; roughly 20% of them occurred a single time. The top ten clones comprise more than 5.5% of the sample.

As for this clonotype: No cognate antigen has been identified for it. Base qualities are not recorded, but no much larger clone differs from it by a single base.

Counted from cysteine to phenylalanine, this CDR3 has 14 amino acids. The DNA shown is the 42-base CDR3, in frame from base 1. Cut back by 7 bases and 1 base, the V and J ends lie 14 bases apart. CDR1 and CDR2 are read off the germline V gene as MNHNS and SASEGT. A patient counted as having stable hyperthyroidism if there was no progression to ophthalmopathy within 18 months of follow-up. Patients with hyperthyroidism were aged 18 to 65 years, had been newly diagnosed, and had a disease duration of less than 2 months. Patients were excluded if they had other autoimmune diseases, uncontrolled infections, pregnancy or lactation. Diagnosis was based on clinical symptoms, serum thyroxine, TRAb, thyroid ultrasound and orbital computed tomography. Using Ficoll-Paque density gradient centrifugation, PBMCs were isolated from 10 ml of fresh peripheral blood. Total RNA was extracted using Trizol reagent, and RNA quality was checked on an Agilent 2100 Bioanalyzer.

The chain links TRBV6-1 with TRBJ2-7; the D segment could be TRBD2, given 5 matching bases. The material sequenced was peripheral blood. The sequence came from a young woman with stable Graves' hyperthyroidism. Some clones in this sample may be carry-over from other donors' samples. Donor details come from another sample of the same person, matched by shared clones. CDR3 loop: CASNRGLPSYEQYF. Here is the DNA: TGTGCCAGCAATCGGGGTCTACCATCCTACGAGCAGTACTTC.